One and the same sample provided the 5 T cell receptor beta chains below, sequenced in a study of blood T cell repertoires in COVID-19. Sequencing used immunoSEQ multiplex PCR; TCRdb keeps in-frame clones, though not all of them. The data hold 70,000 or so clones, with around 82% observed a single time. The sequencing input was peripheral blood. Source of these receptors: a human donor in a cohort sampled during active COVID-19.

The CDR3 sequence: CASSLQGGTEAFF. As DNA, the CDR3 is TGTGCCAGCAGTCTTCAGGGGGGAACTGAAGCTTTCTTT. The V call is TRBV27, the J call TRBJ1-1; 7 bases align to TRBD1. V shed 5 bases, J shed 5 bases, and the junction held 5 bases outside the gene matches. The CDR3 covers 13 residues. Germline CDR1 is MNHEY and CDR2 is SMNVEV (reference sequence).

The CDR3 spells CASSQPPSGTLYEQYF. The CDR3 DNA sequence: TGTGCCAGCAGCCAACCGCCTAGCGGGACTCTCTACGAGCAGTACTTC. The chain couples TRBV3-1 (or the pseudogene TRBV3-2) to TRBJ2-7, with 9 bases aligning to TRBD2. The CDR3 consists of 16 residues. Trimming took 2 bases from V and 3 from J; bases not matched to a gene: 8. Germline V gene data show CDR1 as LGHDT and CDR2 as YNNKEL (reference sequence).

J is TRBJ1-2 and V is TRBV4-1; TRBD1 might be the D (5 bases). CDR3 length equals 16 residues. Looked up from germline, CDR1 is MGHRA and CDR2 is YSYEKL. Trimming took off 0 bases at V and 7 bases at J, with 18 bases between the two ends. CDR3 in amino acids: CASSQDARGTHFGYTF. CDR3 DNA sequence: TGCGCCAGCAGCCAAGACGCGAGAGGGACTCATTTTGGCTACACCTTC.

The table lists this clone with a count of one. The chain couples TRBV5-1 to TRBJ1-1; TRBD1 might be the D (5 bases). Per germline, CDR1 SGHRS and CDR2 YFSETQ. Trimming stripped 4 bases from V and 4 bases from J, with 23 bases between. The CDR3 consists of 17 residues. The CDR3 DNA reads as TGCGCCAGCAGCATACAGCCACTCCGGGGGTTGAGCACTGAAGCTTTCTTT. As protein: CASSIQPLRGLSTEAFF.

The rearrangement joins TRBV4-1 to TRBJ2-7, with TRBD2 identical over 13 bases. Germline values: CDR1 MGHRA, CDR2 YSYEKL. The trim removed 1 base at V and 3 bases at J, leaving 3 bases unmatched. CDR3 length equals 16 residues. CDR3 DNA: TGCGCCAGCAGCCAAGGGACTAGCGGGAGAAACTACGAGCAGTACTTC. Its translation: CASSQGTSGRNYEQYF.